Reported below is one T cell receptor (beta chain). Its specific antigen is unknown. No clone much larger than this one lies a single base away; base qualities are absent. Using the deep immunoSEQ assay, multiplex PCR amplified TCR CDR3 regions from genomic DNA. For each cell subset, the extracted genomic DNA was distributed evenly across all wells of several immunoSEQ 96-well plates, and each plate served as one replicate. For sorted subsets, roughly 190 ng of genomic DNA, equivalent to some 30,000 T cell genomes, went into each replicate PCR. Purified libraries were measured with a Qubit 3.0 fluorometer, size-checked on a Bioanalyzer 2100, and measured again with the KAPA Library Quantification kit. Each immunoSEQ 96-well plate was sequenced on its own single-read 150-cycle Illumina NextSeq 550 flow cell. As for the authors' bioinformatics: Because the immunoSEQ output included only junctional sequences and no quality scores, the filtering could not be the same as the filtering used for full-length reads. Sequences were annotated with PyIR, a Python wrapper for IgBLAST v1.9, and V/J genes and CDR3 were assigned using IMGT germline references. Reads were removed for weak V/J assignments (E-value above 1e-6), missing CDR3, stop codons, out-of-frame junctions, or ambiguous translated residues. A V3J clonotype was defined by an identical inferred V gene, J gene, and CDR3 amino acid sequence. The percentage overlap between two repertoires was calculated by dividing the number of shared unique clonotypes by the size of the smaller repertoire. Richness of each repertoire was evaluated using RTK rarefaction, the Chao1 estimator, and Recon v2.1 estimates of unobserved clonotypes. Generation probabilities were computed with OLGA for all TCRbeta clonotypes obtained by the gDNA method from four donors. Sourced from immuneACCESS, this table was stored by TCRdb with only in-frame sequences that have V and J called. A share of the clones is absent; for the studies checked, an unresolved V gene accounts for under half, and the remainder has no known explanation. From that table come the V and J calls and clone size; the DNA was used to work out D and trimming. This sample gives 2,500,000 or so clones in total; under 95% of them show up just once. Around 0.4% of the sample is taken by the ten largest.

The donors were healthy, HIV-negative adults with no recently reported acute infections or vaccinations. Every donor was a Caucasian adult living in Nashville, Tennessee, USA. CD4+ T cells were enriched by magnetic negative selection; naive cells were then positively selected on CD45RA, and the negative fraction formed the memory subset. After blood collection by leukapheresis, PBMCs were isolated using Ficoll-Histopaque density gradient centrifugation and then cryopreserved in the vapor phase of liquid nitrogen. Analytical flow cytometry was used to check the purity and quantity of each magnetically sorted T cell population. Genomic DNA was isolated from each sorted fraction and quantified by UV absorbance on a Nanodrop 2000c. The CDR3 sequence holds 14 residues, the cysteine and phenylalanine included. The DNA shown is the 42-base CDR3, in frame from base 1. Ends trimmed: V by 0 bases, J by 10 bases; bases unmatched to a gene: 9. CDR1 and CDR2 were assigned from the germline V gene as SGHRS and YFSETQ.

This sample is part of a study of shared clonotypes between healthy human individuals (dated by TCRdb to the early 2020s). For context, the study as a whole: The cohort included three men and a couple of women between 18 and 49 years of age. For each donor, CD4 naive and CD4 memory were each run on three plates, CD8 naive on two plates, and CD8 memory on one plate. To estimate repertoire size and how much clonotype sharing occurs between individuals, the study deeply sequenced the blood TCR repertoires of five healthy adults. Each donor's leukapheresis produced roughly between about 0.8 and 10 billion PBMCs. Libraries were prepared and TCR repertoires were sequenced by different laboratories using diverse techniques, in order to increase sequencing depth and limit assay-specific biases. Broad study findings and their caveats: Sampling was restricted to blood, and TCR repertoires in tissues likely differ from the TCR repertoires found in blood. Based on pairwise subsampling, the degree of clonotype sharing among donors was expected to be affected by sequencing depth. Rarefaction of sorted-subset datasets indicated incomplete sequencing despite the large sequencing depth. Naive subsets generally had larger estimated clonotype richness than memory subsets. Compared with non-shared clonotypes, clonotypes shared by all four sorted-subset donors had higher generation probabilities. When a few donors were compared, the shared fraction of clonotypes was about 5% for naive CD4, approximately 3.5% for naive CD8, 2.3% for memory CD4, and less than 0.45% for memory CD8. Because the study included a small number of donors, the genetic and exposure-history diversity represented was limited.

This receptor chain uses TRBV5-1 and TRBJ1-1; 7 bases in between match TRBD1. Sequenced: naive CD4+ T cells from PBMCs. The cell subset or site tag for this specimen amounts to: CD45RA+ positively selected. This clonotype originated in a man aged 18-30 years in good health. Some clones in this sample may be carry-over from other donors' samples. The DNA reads TGCGCCAGCAGCTTGGGACAGGGAAGAGTGGCAGCTTTCTTT. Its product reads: CASSLGQGRVAAFF.